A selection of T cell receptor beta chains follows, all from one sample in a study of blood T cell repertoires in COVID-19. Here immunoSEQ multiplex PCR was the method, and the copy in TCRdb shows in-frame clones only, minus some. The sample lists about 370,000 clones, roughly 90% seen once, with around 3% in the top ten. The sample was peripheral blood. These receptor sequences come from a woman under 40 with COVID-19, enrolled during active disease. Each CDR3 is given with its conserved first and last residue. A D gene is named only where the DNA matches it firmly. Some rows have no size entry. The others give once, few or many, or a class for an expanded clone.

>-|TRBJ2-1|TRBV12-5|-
CASGLPPRPVGNEQFF
TGTGCTAGTGGTTTGCCCCCTAGACCAGTCGGGAATGAGCAGTTCTTC
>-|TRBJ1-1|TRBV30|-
CAWRLRGRTEAFF
TGTGCCTGGAGACTACGGGGGAGGACTGAAGCTTTCTTT
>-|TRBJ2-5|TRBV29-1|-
CSVDDSFQETQYF
TGCAGCGTTGACGACAGTTTCCAAGAGACCCAGTACTTC
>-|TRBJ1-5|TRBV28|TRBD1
CASSLSSGQGTYSNQPQHF
TGTGCCAGCAGTTTATCATCGGGACAGGGGACTTATAGCAATCAGCCCCAGCATTTT
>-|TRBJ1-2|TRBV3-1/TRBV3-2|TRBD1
CASSQTRTGDLYGYTF
TGTGCCAGCAGCCAAACCAGGACAGGGGATCTTTATGGCTACACCTTC
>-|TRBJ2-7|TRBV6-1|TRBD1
CASSDPQGASYEQYF
TGTGCCAGCAGTGATCCACAGGGGGCGTCCTACGAGCAGTACTTC
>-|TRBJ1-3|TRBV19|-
CASSMVLRNTIYF
TGTGCCAGTAGTATGGTGCTACGAAACACCATATATTTT
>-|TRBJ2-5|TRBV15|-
CATSRGQDLETQYF
TGTGCCACCAGCAGAGGACAGGACCTAGAGACCCAGTACTTC
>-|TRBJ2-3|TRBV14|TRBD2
CASSQRPRAGGSTDTQYF
TGTGCCAGCAGCCAGAGGCCCAGAGCGGGAGGGTCGACAGATACGCAGTATTTT
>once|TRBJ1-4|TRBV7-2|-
CASSLGETWEKLFF
TGTGCCAGCAGCTTGGGAGAGACCTGGGAAAAACTGTTTTTT
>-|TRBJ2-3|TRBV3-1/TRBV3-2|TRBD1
CASSQGRDSSTDTQYF
TGTGCCAGCAGCCAAGGAAGGGACAGTAGCACAGATACGCAGTATTTT
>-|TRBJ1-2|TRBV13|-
CASSLVTGNYGYTF
TGTGCCAGCAGCTTAGTCACAGGGAACTATGGCTACACCTTC
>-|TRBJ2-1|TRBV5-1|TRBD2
CASSPGLAGVNEQFF
TGCGCCAGCAGCCCAGGACTAGCGGGAGTCAATGAGCAGTTCTTC
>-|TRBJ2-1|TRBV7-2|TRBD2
CASSLVGTSGYNEQFF
TGTGCCAGCAGCTTAGTGGGGACTAGCGGTTACAATGAGCAGTTCTTC
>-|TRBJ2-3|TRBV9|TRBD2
CASSVARTSGGTQYF
TGTGCCAGCAGCGTAGCTAGGACTAGCGGTGGTACGCAGTATTTT
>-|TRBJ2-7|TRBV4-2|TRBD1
CASSQEEGRGRGQYF
TGTGCCAGCAGCCAAGAAGAGGGCAGGGGGCGGGGGCAGTACTTC
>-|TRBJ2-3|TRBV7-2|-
CASSLEANTQYF
TGTGCCAGCAGCTTAGAAGCAAATACGCAGTATTTT
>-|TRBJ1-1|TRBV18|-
CASSPHSDTEAFF
TGTGCCAGCTCACCACATTCTGACACTGAAGCTTTCTTT
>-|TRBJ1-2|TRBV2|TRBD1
CASSEQGGYGCTF
TGTGCCAGCAGTGAGCAGGGGGGCTATGGCTGCACCTTC
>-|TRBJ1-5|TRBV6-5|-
CASSYSRAGFGQPQHF
TGTGCCAGCAGTTACTCTAGAGCAGGGTTCGGGCAGCCCCAGCATTTT
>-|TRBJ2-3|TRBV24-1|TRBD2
CATSDIGLARGTDTQYF
TGTGCCACCAGTGATATCGGACTAGCGAGGGGCACAGATACGCAGTATTTT
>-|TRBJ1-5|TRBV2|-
CASRGGGSNQPQHF
TGTGCCAGCAGGGGAGGGGGGAGCAATCAGCCCCAGCATTTT
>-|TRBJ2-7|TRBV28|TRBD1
CASSTPGTGSHEQYF
TGTGCCAGCAGTACCCCCGGGACAGGTTCTCACGAGCAGTACTTC
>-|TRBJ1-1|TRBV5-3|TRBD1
CARSLLRSGTGVKNTEAFF
TGTGCCAGAAGCTTGCTTCGTTCCGGGACAGGGGTAAAGAACACTGAAGCTTTCTTT
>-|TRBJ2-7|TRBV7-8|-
CASSLAGGEVPYEQYF
TGTGCCAGCAGCTTAGCAGGCGGGGAGGTTCCCTACGAGCAGTACTTC